This passage covers 28 T cell receptor beta chains from one sample sequenced in a study of beta chain features in type 1 diabetes (dated by TCRdb to 2016 to 2018). No cognate antigen is known for these TCRs. Libraries came from the immunoSEQ multiplex PCR assay. The High Capacity cDNA Reverse Transcription Kit was used to reverse transcribe all of the isolated RNA, meaning that expressed TCRB transcripts were what got sequenced. As stored in TCRdb, this immuneACCESS dataset retains in-frame rearrangements with V and J assigned. A fraction of the clones does not appear; measured against another copy, unresolved V genes explain less than half of the discrepancy, and the remainder lacks a known reason. The sample records around 650,000 clones, roughly 12% of which are singletons. The leading ten clones occupy roughly 0.11% of the sample. The investigation overall reported the following: Type 1 diabetes patients showed a moderate but significant shortening of TCRB CDR3 length in all four CD4+ subsets.

Sequences were obtained from naive CD4+ T cells from blood. This sample's cell subset or site label indicates: true naive CD4+ T cells. The receptors stem from a man in his thirties or forties with type 1 diabetes.

The chain joins TRBV6-6 to TRBJ2-7, with D possibly being TRBD1 (5 bases). The ends were cut back, 6 bases at V and 0 bases at J, with 9 bases in the middle. The length of the CDR3 is 13 residues. The germline gives CDR1 MNHNY, CDR2 SVGAGI (reference sequence). The CDR3 is CASSTGHSYEQYF. The CDR3 nucleotides are TGTGCCAGCAGCACAGGACACTCCTACGAGCAGTACTTC.

This clone was counted only a few times. V is TRBV9 and J is TRBJ2-5; 7 bases agree with TRBD1. Germline V gene sequence: CDR1 SGDLS, CDR2 YYNGEE. The CDR3 sequence is 15 residues long. V lost 4 bases, J lost 2 bases, and 8 bases stayed unmatched. The CDR3, as DNA: TGTGCCAGCAGCACCCTTGGACAGGTGCAAGAGACCCAGTACTTC. Translated, it gives CASSTLGQVQETQYF.

This clone was recorded a few times. The V gene is TRBV9, the J gene TRBJ2-3, with TRBD2 matching over 8 bases. The CDR3 has 16 residues. The V gene end was trimmed by 2 bases and the J gene end by 1 base; junction bases not matched to a gene: 6. CDR1 SGDLS and CDR2 YYNGEE come from the germline V gene. CDR3 protein: CASSVSLAGRTDTQYF. CDR3 DNA: TGTGCCAGCAGCGTCAGTTTAGCGGGGCGCACAGATACGCAGTATTTT.

There are a few counts of this clone. This rearrangement joins TRBV4-3 to TRBJ2-3, with D uncertain. The V gene's germline CDR1 is LGHNA and CDR2 YSLEER. The CDR3 has 14 residues. Trimming took 0 bases from V and 2 from J, leaving 6 bases between them. CDR3 protein: CASSQDQATDTQYF. The CDR3 region has the DNA TGCGCCAGCAGCCAAGACCAGGCCACAGATACGCAGTATTTT.

CDR3 DNA: TGTGCCAGCAGTGATCCCGGGTCGGGAGAGACCCAGTACTTC. Amino acid sequence: CASSDPGSGETQYF. This chain links TRBV25-1 with TRBJ2-5, with D uncertain. Germline V gene sequence: CDR1 MGHDK, CDR2 SYGVNS. Trimming left V 3 bases short and J 4 bases short, with 12 bases between. CDR3 length equals 14 residues.

This clone was seen a handful of times. The rearrangement joins TRBV29-1 to TRBJ1-5; unclear D gene. This CDR3 has 15 amino acids. From germline, CDR1 is SQVTM and CDR2 ANQGSEA. Trimming left V 4 bases short and J 0 bases short, with 13 bases between. CDR3 region: CSVATDLNSNQPQHF. In nucleotides, the CDR3 is TGCAGCGTTGCTACCGATCTAAATAGCAATCAGCCCCAGCATTTT.

The V and J genes are TRBV4-2 and TRBJ1-1; D is perhaps TRBD1 (5 bases). The CDR3 sequence is 19 residues long. V lost 2 bases and J 1 base, leaving 23 bases between the germline ends. Germline-derived CDR1 and CDR2 are LGHNA and YNFKEQ. CDR3 DNA sequence: TGTGCCAGCAGCCAATGGATCAAGGCGGGCCTACAGGAGAACACTGAAGCTTTCTTT. Its translation is CASSQWIKAGLQENTEAFF.

A few counts support this clone. V is TRBV23-1 and J is TRBJ2-2, with a tentative D call TRBD1 (6 bases). TRBV23-1 is an ORF for which the function is uncertain. With 9 bases removed from V and 0 bases from J, the gap between germline ends came to 17 bases. CDR3 length: 16 residues. CDR3: CASPHRESANTGELFF. The CDR3, as DNA: TGCGCCAGTCCCCACAGGGAAAGCGCGAACACCGGGGAGCTGTTTTTT.

This clone was picked up a small number of times. This sequence joins TRBV7-3 and TRBJ2-3; tentative D call: TRBD2 (5 bases). Germline values: CDR1 SGHTA, CDR2 FQGTGA. Trimming pared 4 bases from V and 6 bases from J, leaving 14 bases between. The CDR3 is made up of 14 amino acids. This CDR3 reads CASSSSKGGDTQYF. Here the CDR3 DNA reads TGTGCCAGCAGCTCGTCAAAGGGCGGGGATACGCAGTATTTT.

V gene TRBV7-9 combines with J gene TRBJ2-1; no reliable D call. CDR1 is SEHNR and CDR2 is FQNEAQ in the germline V gene (reference sequence). This CDR3 spans 16 amino acids. The ends were cut back, 0 bases at V and 5 bases at J, with 14 bases in the middle. Here the CDR3 DNA reads TGTGCCAGCAGCTTAGCGCGTGGTGTTTCCCACAATGAGCAGTTCTTC. It codes for CASSLARGVSHNEQFF. The entire variable domain, with the rest obtained from reference TRBV7-9 and TRBJ2-1, is as follows: DTGVSQNPRHKITKRGQNVTFRCDPISEHNRLYWYRQTLGQGPEFLTYFQNEAQLEKSRLLSDRFSAERPKGSFSTLEIQRTEQGDSAMYLCASSLARGVSHNEQFFGPGTRLTVL.

The V and J genes are TRBV30 and TRBJ2-7; D is unresolved. CDR1 is GTSNPN, CDR2 SVGIG, per germline (reference sequence). The CDR3 length is 11 residues. The V and J ends lost 4 bases and 6 bases respectively, with 10 bases between them. CDR3 loop: CAWKPSGEQYF. In nucleotides, the CDR3 is TGTGCCTGGAAACCGTCAGGCGAGCAGTACTTC.

The gene calls are TRBV7-9 and TRBJ2-5; the D call may be TRBD1 or TRBD2 (5 bases each). CDR1 SEHNR and CDR2 FQNEAQ come from the germline V gene (reference sequence). The length of the CDR3 is 14 residues. Trimming pared 3 bases from V and 2 bases from J, leaving 10 bases between. The CDR3 is CASSLGVGQETQYF. For the CDR3, the DNA is TGTGCCAGCAGCTTGGGGGTAGGACAAGAGACCCAGTACTTC.

This clone was counted only a few times. The chain joins TRBV18 to TRBJ2-1; 11 nucleotides match TRBD2. This CDR3 comprises 15 residues. Germline-derived CDR1 and CDR2 are KGHSH and LQKENI. The J segment lost 4 bases and the V segment lost 4 bases, leaving 3 bases of the junction unmatched. Written as DNA, the CDR3 is TGTGCCAGCTCACTTTTAGCGGGGGGGTACAATGAGCAGTTCTTC. Translating it yields CASSLLAGGYNEQFF.

This clone was recorded a few times. The V gene is TRBV27, the J gene TRBJ1-2; 7 bases line up with TRBD1. The ends lost 1 base at V and 6 bases at J; junction bases unmatched: 5. Per the germline V gene, CDR1 is MNHEY and CDR2 is SMNVEV (reference sequence). The CDR3 spans 14 residues. CDR3 residues: CASSLWGRGDGYTF. For the CDR3, the DNA is TGTGCCAGCAGTTTATGGGGCAGGGGGGATGGCTACACCTTC.

This clone was counted a few times. The chain joins TRBV29-1 to TRBJ1-2; 9 positions match TRBD1. Germline loops: CDR1 SQVTM, CDR2 ANQGSEA. This CDR3 has 15 residues. V was clipped by 5 bases and J by 7 bases; unmatched bases: 14. The CDR3 is CSVQVIPTGGSGYTF. CDR3 sequence (DNA): TGCAGCGTTCAAGTTATTCCCACAGGGGGCTCTGGCTACACCTTC.

This clone was seen a few times. J is TRBJ2-3 and V is TRBV25-1; TRBD2 aligns across 8 bases. Germline values: CDR1 MGHDK, CDR2 SYGVNS. The CDR3 loop spans 15 amino acids. The V gene end was trimmed by 4 bases and the J gene end by 0 bases; junction bases not matched to a gene: 3. CDR3 amino acids: CASSASGSSTDTQYF. The CDR3 DNA follows: TGTGCCAGCAGTGCCAGCGGGAGCAGCACAGATACGCAGTATTTT.

In this sample, this clone turned up a few times. The gene calls are TRBV29-1 and TRBJ2-3, with D hard to call. The CDR3 totals 13 residues. CDR1 and CDR2 from the germline V gene are SQVTM and ANQGSEA. Trimming took 3 bases from V and 4 from J, leaving 11 bases between them. The CDR3 loop reads CSVESRVADTQYF. For the CDR3, the DNA is TGCAGCGTTGAGAGTAGGGTTGCAGATACGCAGTATTTT.

This clone was recorded a few times. V and J are TRBV9 and TRBJ1-2; TRBD1 matches at 7 bases. V lost 2 bases and J lost 5; bases outside the gene matches: 6. The CDR3 has 14 amino acids. Germline V lookup: CDR1 SGDLS, CDR2 YYNGEE. Here the CDR3 reads CASSVGGRGYGYTF. In DNA, the CDR3 is TGTGCCAGCAGCGTGGGAGGCAGGGGGTATGGCTACACCTTC.

This clone was counted between two and nine times. The identical CDR3 is also encoded by other nucleotide sequences in the sample. The chain couples TRBV14 to TRBJ1-2, with D maybe TRBD1 (5 bases). CDR3 length: 13 residues. V dropped 6 bases and J dropped 3 bases, with 11 bases sitting between them. Germline CDR1 is SGHDN and CDR2 is FVKESK. This CDR3 is CASSPGTDYGYTF. The CDR3 DNA is TGTGCCAGCAGTCCCGGGACGGACTATGGCTACACCTTC.

The V gene is TRBV4-3, the J gene TRBJ1-1, with D uncertain. The V gene lost 0 bases and the J gene lost 5 bases, with 7 bases spanning the gap. CDR3 size: 13 residues. Germline V lookup: CDR1 LGHNA, CDR2 YSLEER. For the CDR3, the DNA is TGCGCCAGCAGCCAAGAGCGGGTTACTGAAGCTTTCTTT. Translating it yields CASSQERVTEAFF.

The chain employs TRBV5-4 and TRBJ1-2, with D unclear. The CDR3 extends over 14 amino acids. The V end was cut by 0 bases, the J end by 4 bases, with 10 bases between. CDR1 SGHNT and CDR2 YYREEE come from the germline V gene (reference sequence). The CDR3 loop reads CASSLALEGYGYTF. CDR3 DNA: TGTGCCAGCAGCTTGGCCCTCGAGGGCTATGGCTACACCTTC.

The CDR3 loop is CASSLEYSAGGYTF. In DNA form, the CDR3 reads TGCGCCAGCAGCTTGGAGTACAGCGCGGGTGGCTACACCTTC. This sequence joins TRBV5-1 and TRBJ1-2, with D hard to call. The CDR3 is made up of 14 amino acids. The V and J ends lost 0 bases and 7 bases respectively, with 13 bases between them. Germline CDR1 and CDR2: SGHRS and YFSETQ.

This clone turned up a few times. V is TRBV6-6 and J is TRBJ1-2; the D gene is possibly TRBD1 (6 bases). CDR1 MNHNY and CDR2 SVGAGI come from the germline V gene (reference sequence). The CDR3 runs 16 residues. Trimming removed 4 bases at V and 5 bases at J, with 20 bases between. The CDR3 sequence is CASSSRGTGQKYGYTF. The CDR3 DNA sequence: TGTGCCAGCAGTTCTAGGGGGACTGGACAGAAATATGGCTACACCTTC.

V and J are TRBV5-6 and TRBJ2-3; D unclear. The CDR3 has 15 residues. CDR1 and CDR2 from the germline V gene are SGHDT and YYEEEE. With 2 bases removed from V and 0 bases from J, the gap between germline ends came to 10 bases. The CDR3 reads CASSFFLSSTDTQYF. The CDR3 region has the DNA TGTGCCAGCAGCTTTTTTCTTTCTAGCACAGATACGCAGTATTTT.

In this sample, this clone turned up a few times. The chain has TRBV9 and TRBJ2-1; 8 bases align to TRBD1. The germline V gene has CDR1 SGDLS and CDR2 YYNGEE. CDR3 length: 15 residues. V was clipped by 4 bases and J by 1 base; unmatched bases: 4. The CDR3 loop reads CASSLQGESYNEQFF. CDR3 bases: TGTGCCAGCAGCCTACAGGGGGAATCCTACAATGAGCAGTTCTTC.

A remark on this clone: This same CDR3 is encoded by further DNA sequences in the sample. V is TRBV5-1 and J is TRBJ2-5; D could derive from TRBD1 or TRBD2 (5 bases each). Trimming took off 2 bases at V and 1 base at J, with 9 bases between the two ends. This CDR3 contains 14 residues. Looked up from germline, CDR1 is SGHRS and CDR2 is YFSETQ. The CDR3 reads CASSLVGGQETQYF. The CDR3 DNA follows: TGCGCCAGCAGCTTAGTTGGGGGCCAAGAGACCCAGTACTTC.

This clone appeared a few times. This chain uses TRBV6-5 with TRBJ2-7; unclear D gene. Trimming pared 6 bases from V and 3 bases from J, leaving 9 bases between. The length of the CDR3 is 12 residues. Germline V gene lookup returns CDR1 MNHEY and CDR2 SVGAGI. CDR3 loop: CASRNRDYEQYF. The DNA of the CDR3 is TGTGCCAGCAGAAACAGAGACTACGAGCAGTACTTC.

This clone was seen a handful of times. This sample also contains other DNA sequences that code for the same CDR3. This chain connects TRBV7-9 to TRBJ2-2, with 7 bases fitting TRBD2. Germline-derived CDR1 and CDR2 are SEHNR and FQNEAQ (reference sequence). The CDR3 totals 16 residues. J gave up 0 bases and V 5 bases, and 6 bases lay outside the gene matches. CDR3 bases: TGTGCCAGCAGCCCCCGCGGGGGAGCGAACACCGGGGAGCTGTTTTTT. It specifies CASSPRGGANTGELFF.